These 14 T cell receptor delta chains originate from one sample sequenced in a study of γδ T cells in repeated Plasmodium falciparum infection. TCRdb redid the clone calls on the multiplex PCR reads with CATT. Counted here are 45,000 to 60,000 delta-chain clones, more than 1.5% occurring once; the ten biggest clones make up around 24%. Gammadelta T cells were flow-sorted from PBMC into Vgamma9/Vdelta2+ and Vdelta2-negative populations for bulk analysis. What was sequenced was gamma-delta T cells from blood. These receptors came from a pool of human donors (malaria-infected and uninfected, not separated).

This clone occurred many times. The protein TCRdb gives is from a much larger clone and does not agree with this DNA's translation at residue 7, likely a read error; the protein shown here comes from the DNA. The V call is TRDV1, the J call TRDJ1, with D tentatively TRDD2 (8 bases). The J gene was missing in TCRdb and was found by matching the end of the DNA to germline. V lost 4 bases, J lost 0 bases, and 33 bases lay in between. CDR1 is TSWWSYY and CDR2 is QGS in the germline V gene. The CDR3 spans 22 residues. The CDR3 loop is CALGGPVFLRNWGWRYTDKLIF. In DNA, the CDR3 is TGTGCTCTTGGGGGTCCCGTCTTCCTACGAAACTGGGGATGGAGGTACACCGATAAACTCATCTTT.

This clone was seen a handful of times. The protein TCRdb gives is from a much larger clone and does not agree with this DNA's translation at residue 17, likely a read error; the protein shown here comes from the DNA. The chain employs TRDV1 and TRDJ3; 13 bases are a match to TRDD3. The J gene, absent from TCRdb, was called here by matching the DNA to germline. Germline CDR1 is TSWWSYY and CDR2 is QGS. The CDR3 has 22 residues. CDR3 coding DNA: TGTGCTCTTGGGGAAACACGGCCCTACTGGGGGATACGCGGGTGGGACGCCCGACAGATGTTTTTC. The encoded protein is CALGETRPYWGIRGWDARQMFF.

A word on this clone: For this DNA, TCRdb reports the protein of a much larger clone, which diverges at residue 12, most likely from a read error; the protein presented here is translated directly from the DNA. V gene TRDV2 combines with J gene TRDJ1; weak D call: TRDD3 (5 bases). In the absence of a J gene in TCRdb, the DNA was matched to germline to assign it here. Germline V gives CDR1 GEAIGNYY, CDR2 EKD. The CDR3 contains 15 residues. CDR3 amino acids: CACDTVQRNTDTLIF. Written as DNA, the CDR3 is TGTGCCTGTGACACCGTCCAGCGTAACACCGATACACTCATCTTT.

About this clone: This likely reflects a read error, since a far larger clone is one base away. The same CDR3 can be traced to other DNA sequences in this sample. The chain joins TRDV2 to TRDJ1; 9 bases are a match to TRDD3. As TCRdb names no J gene, one was assigned here on the basis of a DNA match to germline. In germline, CDR1 is GEAIGNYY, CDR2 EKD. The CDR3 loop spans 23 amino acids. Trimming took 0 bases from V and 0 from J; bases not matched to a gene: 25. The CDR3 nucleotides read TGTGCCTGTGACACCGTGGAGAGCCGGCTGGGGGATCTTGGCGGTCCCAACACCGATAAACTCATCTTT. Amino acid sequence: CACDTVESRLGDLGGPNTDKLIF.

This clone has a count of ten or more. TCRdb's protein, taken from a much larger clone, differs from this DNA's translation at residue 16, likely owing to a read error; the protein displayed comes from the DNA. V gene TRDV3 combines with J gene TRDJ1; 13 bases fit TRDD3. Germline CDR1 reads TVYSNPD; CDR2 reads GDNSRS (reference sequence). This CDR3 is built from 18 residues. The CDR3 here is CAFGGLYWGIRKTDKPIF. CDR3 DNA sequence: TGTGCCTTTGGAGGGCTTTACTGGGGGATACGAAAAACCGATAAACCCATCTTT.

A note on this clone: The translation of this DNA and the TCRdb protein of a much larger clone differ at residue 5, probably owing to a read error; the protein shown here is translated from the DNA. The chain links TRDV2 to TRDJ1, with D possibly being TRDD3 (5 bases). Germline matching of the DNA provided the J gene here, since TCRdb leaves it blank. The V gene's germline CDR1 is GEAIGNYY and CDR2 EKD. The V end was cut by 2 bases, the J end by 4 bases, with 31 bases between. The CDR3 totals 20 residues. CDR3 sequence reads: CACDIVAPIRDTRRGDKLIF. In nucleotides, the CDR3 is TGTGCCTGTGACATAGTCGCTCCAATCCGCGATACAAGGCGCGGCGATAAACTCATCTTT.

Comments on this clone: This sequence is one base from a far larger clone and is likely a read error. The same CDR3 is also encoded by other DNA sequences in this sample. The J gene is TRDJ1, the V gene TRDV3; 7 bases match TRDD3. No J gene was available from TCRdb, and it was assigned here by a germline match of the DNA. This CDR3 spans 17 amino acids. J was trimmed by 0 bases and V by 3 bases; bases with no gene match: 16. Germline V gene data show CDR1 as TVYSNPD and CDR2 as GDNSRS (reference sequence). CDR3 sequence (DNA): TGTGCCTTGGGAGGGGTACTGGGGAATACCAACACCGATAAACTCATCTTT. It specifies CALGGVLGNTNTDKLIF.

Comment on this clone: The protein in TCRdb stems from a much larger clone and differs at residue 7 from this DNA's translation, likely a read error; here the protein is translated from the DNA. V gene TRDV2 combines with J gene TRDJ1; perhaps TRDD3 as D (5 bases). TCRdb does not report a J gene; here it was assigned by matching the DNA to germline references. V was pared by 4 bases and J by 0 bases, with 14 bases between. Looked up from germline, CDR1 is GEAIGNYY and CDR2 is EKD. CDR3 length: 15 residues. CDR3 sequence: CACDSLEMNTDKLIF. As DNA, the CDR3 is TGTGCCTGTGATTCACTGGAGATGAACACCGATAAACTCATCTTT.

This clone was detected only a few times. TCRdb assigns this DNA the protein of a much larger clone, which departs from its translation at residue 15; this likely reflects a read error, and the protein shown comes from translating the DNA. Here the V gene is TRAV14/DV4, but the J gene went uncalled; the table calls TRDD3, which could not be checked here. This CDR3 has 16 residues. In germline, CDR1 is TSDPSYG, CDR2 QGSYDQQN (reference sequence). Written as DNA, the CDR3 is TGTGCAATGAGAGAGACCCTCTGGGGGGATACCGATAAACTCACCTTT. Protein product: CAMRETLWGDTDKLTF.

At least ten counts were recorded for this clone. This DNA's translation and the protein TCRdb lists, from a much larger clone, do not match at residue 8, likely due to a read error; the protein shown is translated from the DNA. This chain uses TRDV1 with TRDJ1; 10 bases match TRDD3. The junction had 24 bases not matched to a gene; V was cut back by 2 bases and J by 0 bases. This CDR3 spans 23 amino acids. Germline-derived CDR1 and CDR2 are TSWWSYY and QGS. In nucleotides, the CDR3 is TGTGCTCTTGGGGAAGGTTCTCTCCCTTCGTTCGTACTGGGGGATGGATACACCGATAAACTCATCTTT. It codes for CALGEGSLPSFVLGDGYTDKLIF.

In this sample, this clone turned up many times. The protein in TCRdb stems from a much larger clone and differs at residue 10 from this DNA's translation, likely a read error; here the protein is translated from the DNA. The gene calls are TRDV1 and TRDJ1; D might be TRDD3 (6 bases). CDR3 size: 18 residues. Trimming stripped 1 base from V and 2 bases from J, with 20 bases between. CDR1 is TSWWSYY, CDR2 QGS, per germline. This chain's CDR3 is CALGEHLWKTWGTDKLIF. CDR3 bases: TGTGCTCTTGGGGAACATCTATGGAAGACTTGGGGGACCGATAAACTCATCTTT.

Points on this clone: The protein that TCRdb holds for this DNA derives from a much larger clone and differs from the translated DNA at residue 6, which likely indicates a read error; the protein shown here is translated from the DNA. The CDR3 DNA reads as TGTGCCAAACGAGGGAGTATTGGGGATGGACTCATCTTT. Its translation is CAKRGSIGDGLIF. The chain carries TRDV3 and TRDJ1; D perhaps matches TRDD3 (6 bases). The CDR3 has 13 residues. V lost 5 bases and J 10 bases, leaving 23 bases between the germline ends. From germline, CDR1 is TVYSNPD and CDR2 GDNSRS (reference sequence).

As for this clone: Translating this DNA gives a protein that differs at residue 10 from the TCRdb one, which belongs to a much larger clone; a read error is likely, and the protein shown is this translation. The rearrangement links TRDV1 to TRDJ1; 12 nucleotides agree with TRDD3. TCRdb supplies no J gene; here it was assigned by aligning the nucleotide sequence to germline. The germline gives CDR1 TSWWSYY, CDR2 QGS. There are 20 residues in the CDR3. The V gene end was trimmed by 1 base and the J gene end by 4 bases; junction bases not matched to a gene: 16. As DNA, the CDR3 is TGTGCTCTTGGGGAACCATTGCCGACTTCAACTGGGGGATACCGCGATAAACTCATCTTT. It yields the protein CALGEPLPTSTGGYRDKLIF.

Turning to this clone: Only one base separates this from a far larger clonotype, so it likely reflects a read error. The sample has other DNA sequences that encode this CDR3 too. The V gene is TRDV2, the J gene TRDJ1, with a possible D match to TRDD2 (7 bases). Germline matching of the DNA provided the J gene here, since TCRdb leaves it blank. V dropped 3 bases and J dropped 0 bases, with 28 bases sitting between them. CDR1 is GEAIGNYY and CDR2 is EKD in the germline V gene. The CDR3 has 20 amino acids. The CDR3 loop reads CACDAFLELGDSFYTDKLIF. The CDR3 DNA reads as TGTGCCTGTGACGCCTTCCTCGAACTAGGGGATTCTTTCTACACCGATAAACTCATCTTT.